This T cell receptor beta chain came from a study of intratumoral heterogeneity in liver cancer. About the investigation overall: Across the full 14-patient cohort, most patients were male and the median age was 63 years. The study combined RNA-seq, DNA sequencing, TCR-seq and SNP array data from multiple regions of hepatocellular carcinoma specimens to study intratumor heterogeneity. Of the approximately 70 multiregional samples collected from approximately 15 HCC patients in the overall cohort, some 50 were tumoral regions and about 20 were adjacent nontumoral regions.

The CDR1 and CDR2 encoded by the germline V gene (reference sequence) are GTSNPN and SVGIG. V is reduced by 0 bases and J by 2 bases, leaving a spacing of 18 bases between them. The CDR3 sequence holds 17 residues, the cysteine and phenylalanine included. The retained sequence is limited to the CDR3, 51 bases, with the frame set at the first base. TCR beta chain CDR3 regions were sequenced from genomic DNA using the immunoSEQ assay. Primers annealing to V and J segments amplified rearranged VDJ segments. The published analysis was carried out like this. The ImmunoSeq Analyzer software was used to calculate clonality and richness metrics. Clones with differential abundance between regions were identified with Fisher's exact test combined with a beta-binomial method for additional stringency. TCRdb took over this immuneACCESS table, retaining in-frame rearrangements with V and J assigned. Such tables are incomplete; in checked studies, under half of the missing clones stem from an unresolved V gene, and the remainder is unexplained. V and J calls plus clone size are reproduced from that table; the DNA served to infer D and trimming. Here the sample has some 3,000 clones; 71% occur a single time. Of the sample, about 47% is held by the ten largest clones.

As for this clone: Its target antigen remains unknown. Base qualities are not at hand, and no much larger clone is one base apart.

The study at large found these results: According to the report, TCR sequencing confirmed the RNA-seq-based estimates of regional differences in tumor-infiltrating lymphocyte burden. In each sequenced patient, tumor region a showed significantly more unique T-cell clonal expansions than tumor region b. Within each of the two sequenced patients, overall T cell clonality showed no significant difference between tumor regions. A relatively low patient number and under-sampled tumor-infiltrating lymphocyte representation were acknowledged by the authors as limitations.

Samples labelled H came from distinct, geographically separated regions of the hepatocellular carcinoma nodule. All patients had early-stage hepatocellular carcinoma and received no therapy before surgical resection. None of the sampled areas showed macroscopic evidence of necrosis or hemorrhage. TCR sequencing (ImmunoSeq) was performed on multiple regions from a couple of patients. Frozen resection tissue samples were collected at a distance of at least 1 cm from each other. Genomic DNA was isolated from bulk tissue with the DNeasy blood and tissue kit. This clonotype was obtained from a woman in her 70s with hepatocellular carcinoma. The specimen comprised tumor tissue, sampled before any cancer treatment. The V and J genes are TRBV30 and TRBJ2-3, with TRBD2 as a weak D call on 6 bases. Here the CDR3 is given as CAWSVSFLGGITDTQYF. The nucleotide sequence is TGTGCCTGGAGTGTTTCGTTTCTCGGCGGGATCACAGATACGCAGTATTTT.